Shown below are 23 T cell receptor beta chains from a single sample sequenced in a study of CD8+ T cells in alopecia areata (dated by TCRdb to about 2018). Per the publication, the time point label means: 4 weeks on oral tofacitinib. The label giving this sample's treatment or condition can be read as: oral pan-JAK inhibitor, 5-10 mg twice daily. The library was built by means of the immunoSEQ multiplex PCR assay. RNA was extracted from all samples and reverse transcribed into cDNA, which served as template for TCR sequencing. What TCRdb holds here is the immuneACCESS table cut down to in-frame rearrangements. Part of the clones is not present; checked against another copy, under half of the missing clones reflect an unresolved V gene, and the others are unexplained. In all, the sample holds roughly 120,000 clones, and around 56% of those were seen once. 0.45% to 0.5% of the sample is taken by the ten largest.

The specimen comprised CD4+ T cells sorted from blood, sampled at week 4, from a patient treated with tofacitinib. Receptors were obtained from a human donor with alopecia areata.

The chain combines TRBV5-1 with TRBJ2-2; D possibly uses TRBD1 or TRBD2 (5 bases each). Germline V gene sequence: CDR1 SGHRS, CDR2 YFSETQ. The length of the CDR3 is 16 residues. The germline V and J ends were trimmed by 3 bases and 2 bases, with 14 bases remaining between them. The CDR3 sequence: CASSSDGTANTGELFF. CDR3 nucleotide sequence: TGCGCCAGCAGCTCCGACGGGACGGCAAACACCGGGGAGCTGTTTTTT.

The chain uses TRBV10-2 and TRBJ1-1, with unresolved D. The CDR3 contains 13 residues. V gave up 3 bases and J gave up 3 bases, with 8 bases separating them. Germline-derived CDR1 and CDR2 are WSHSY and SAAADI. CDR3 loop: CASSEMIDTEAFF. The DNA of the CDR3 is TGCGCCAGCAGTGAAATGATTGACACTGAAGCTTTCTTT.

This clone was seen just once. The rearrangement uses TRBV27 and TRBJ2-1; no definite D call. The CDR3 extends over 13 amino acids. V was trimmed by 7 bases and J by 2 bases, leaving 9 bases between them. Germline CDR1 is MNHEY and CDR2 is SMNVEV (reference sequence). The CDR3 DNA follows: TGTGCCAGCAAAGACCCGCCCTACAATGAGCAGTTCTTC. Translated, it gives CASKDPPYNEQFF.

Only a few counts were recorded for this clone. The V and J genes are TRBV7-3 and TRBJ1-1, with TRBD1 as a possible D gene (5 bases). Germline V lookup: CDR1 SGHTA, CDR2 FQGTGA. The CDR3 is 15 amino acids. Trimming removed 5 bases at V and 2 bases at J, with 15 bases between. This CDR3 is CASSAKGRGNTEAFF. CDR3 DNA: TGTGCCAGCAGCGCTAAGGGGAGGGGAAACACTGAAGCTTTCTTT.

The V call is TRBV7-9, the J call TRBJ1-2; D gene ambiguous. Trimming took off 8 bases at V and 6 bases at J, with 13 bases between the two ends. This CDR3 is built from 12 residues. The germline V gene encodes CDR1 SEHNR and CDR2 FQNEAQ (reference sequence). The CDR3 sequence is CASVAGSNGYTF. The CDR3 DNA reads TGTGCCAGCGTGGCAGGAAGCAATGGCTACACCTTC.

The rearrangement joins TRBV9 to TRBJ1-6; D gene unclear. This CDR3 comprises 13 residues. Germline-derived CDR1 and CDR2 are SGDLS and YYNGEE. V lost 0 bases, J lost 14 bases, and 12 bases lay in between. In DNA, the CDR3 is TGTGCCAGCAGCGTAGAGTCAGTGTCGGCCCTCCACTTT. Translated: CASSVESVSALHF.

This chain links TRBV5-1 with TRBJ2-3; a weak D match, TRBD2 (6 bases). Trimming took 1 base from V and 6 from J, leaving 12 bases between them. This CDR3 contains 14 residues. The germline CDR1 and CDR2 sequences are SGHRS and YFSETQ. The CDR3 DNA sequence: TGCGCCAGCAGCTTGACGACTGGGGGGGATACGCAGTATTTT. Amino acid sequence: CASSLTTGGDTQYF.

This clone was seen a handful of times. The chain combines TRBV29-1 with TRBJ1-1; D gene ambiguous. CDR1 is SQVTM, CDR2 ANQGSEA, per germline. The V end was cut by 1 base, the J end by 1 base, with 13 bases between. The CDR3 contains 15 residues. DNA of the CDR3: TGCAGCGTTGAAGCCCCCCGGCAGAGGAACACTGAAGCTTTCTTT. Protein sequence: CSVEAPRQRNTEAFF.

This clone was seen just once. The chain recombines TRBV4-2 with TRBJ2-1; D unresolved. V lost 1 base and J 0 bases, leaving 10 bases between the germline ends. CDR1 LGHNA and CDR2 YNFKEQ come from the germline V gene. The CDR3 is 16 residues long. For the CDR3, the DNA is TGTGCCAGCAGCCAAGTCGACCTCATCTCCTACAATGAGCAGTTCTTC. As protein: CASSQVDLISYNEQFF.

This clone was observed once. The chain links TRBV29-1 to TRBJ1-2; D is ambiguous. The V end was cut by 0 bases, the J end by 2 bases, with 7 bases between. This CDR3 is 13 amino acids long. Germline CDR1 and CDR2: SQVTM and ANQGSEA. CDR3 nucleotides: TGCAGCGTTGAAGAAGCGGAAAACTATGGCTACACCTTC. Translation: CSVEEAENYGYTF. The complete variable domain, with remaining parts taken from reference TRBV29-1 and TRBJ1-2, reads SAVISQKPSRDICQRGTSLTIQCQVDSQVTMMFWYRQQPGQSLTLIATANQGSEATYESGFVIDKFPISRPNLTFSTLTVSNMSPEDSSIYLCSVEEAENYGYTFGSGTRLTVV.

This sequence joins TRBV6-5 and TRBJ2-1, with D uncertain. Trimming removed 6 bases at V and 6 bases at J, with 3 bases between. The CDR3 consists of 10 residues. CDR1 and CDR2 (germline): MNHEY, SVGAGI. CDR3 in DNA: TGTGCCAGCAGAGGCAATGAGCAGTTCTTC. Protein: CASRGNEQFF.

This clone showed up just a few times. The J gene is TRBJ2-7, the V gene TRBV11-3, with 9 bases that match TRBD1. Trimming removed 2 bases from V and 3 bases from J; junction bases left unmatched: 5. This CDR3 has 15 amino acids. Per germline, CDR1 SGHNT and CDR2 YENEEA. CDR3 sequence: CASSLFPGQGYEQYF. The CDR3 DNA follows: TGTGCCAGCAGCTTATTTCCGGGACAGGGCTACGAGCAGTACTTC.

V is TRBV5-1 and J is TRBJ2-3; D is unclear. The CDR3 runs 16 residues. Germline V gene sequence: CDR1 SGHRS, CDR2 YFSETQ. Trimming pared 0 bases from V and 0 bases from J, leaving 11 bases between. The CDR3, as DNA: TGCGCCAGCAGCTTGGCCCCCGGCTCTAGCACAGATACGCAGTATTTT. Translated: CASSLAPGSSTDTQYF.

The CDR3 is CASSAPGRGIADTQYF. In DNA, the CDR3 is TGCGCCAGCAGCGCTCCGGGGAGGGGAATCGCAGATACGCAGTATTTT. The V call is TRBV4-1, the J call TRBJ2-3, with 7 bases lining up with TRBD2. The CDR3 is 16 residues long. Trimming cost V 5 bases and J 4 bases; bases outside gene matches: 12. From germline, CDR1 is MGHRA and CDR2 YSYEKL.

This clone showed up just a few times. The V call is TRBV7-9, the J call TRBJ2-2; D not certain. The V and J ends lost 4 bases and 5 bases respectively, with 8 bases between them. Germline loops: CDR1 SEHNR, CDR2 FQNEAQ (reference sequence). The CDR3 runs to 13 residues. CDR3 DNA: TGTGCCAGCAGCTCAACCTTAACCGGGGAGCTGTTTTTT. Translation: CASSSTLTGELFF.

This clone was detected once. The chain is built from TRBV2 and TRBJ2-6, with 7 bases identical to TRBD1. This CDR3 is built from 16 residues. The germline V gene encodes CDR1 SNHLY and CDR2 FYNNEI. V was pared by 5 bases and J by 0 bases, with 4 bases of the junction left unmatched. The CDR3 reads CASSRAGGSGANVLTF. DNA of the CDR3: TGTGCCAGCAGTCGGGCAGGGGGCTCTGGGGCCAACGTCCTGACTTTC.

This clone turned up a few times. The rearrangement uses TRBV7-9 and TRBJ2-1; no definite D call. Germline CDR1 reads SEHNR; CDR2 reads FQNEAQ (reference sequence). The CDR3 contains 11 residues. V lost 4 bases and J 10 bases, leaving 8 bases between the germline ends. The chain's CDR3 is CASSSAYEQFF. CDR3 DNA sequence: TGTGCCAGCAGCTCCGCCTACGAGCAGTTCTTC.

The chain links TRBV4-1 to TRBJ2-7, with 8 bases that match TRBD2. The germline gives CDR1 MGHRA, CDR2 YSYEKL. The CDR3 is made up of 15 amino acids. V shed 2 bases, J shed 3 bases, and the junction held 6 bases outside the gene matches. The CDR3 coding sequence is TGCGCCAGCAGCCAACCGTGGCGGGAGGTCTACGAGCAGTACTTC. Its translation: CASSQPWREVYEQYF.

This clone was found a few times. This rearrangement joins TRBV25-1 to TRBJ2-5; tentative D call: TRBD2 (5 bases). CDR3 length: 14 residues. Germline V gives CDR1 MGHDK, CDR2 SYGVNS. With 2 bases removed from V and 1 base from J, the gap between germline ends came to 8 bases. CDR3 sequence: CASSERRGQETQYF. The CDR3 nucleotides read TGTGCCAGCAGTGAACGACGGGGCCAAGAGACCCAGTACTTC.

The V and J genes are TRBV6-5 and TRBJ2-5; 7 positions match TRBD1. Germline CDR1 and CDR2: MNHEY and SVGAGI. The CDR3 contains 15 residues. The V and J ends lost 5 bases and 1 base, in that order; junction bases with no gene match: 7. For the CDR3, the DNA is TGTGCCAGCAGTCCCGGGACAGTCATCCAAGAGACCCAGTACTTC. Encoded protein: CASSPGTVIQETQYF.

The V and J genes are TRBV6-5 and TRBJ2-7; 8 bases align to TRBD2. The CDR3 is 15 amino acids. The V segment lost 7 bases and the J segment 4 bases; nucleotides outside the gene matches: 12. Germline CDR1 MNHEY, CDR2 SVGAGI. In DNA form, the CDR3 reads TGTGCCAGCACTGGCGGGAGGTCGTTTTCTTACGAGCAGTACTTC. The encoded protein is CASTGGRSFSYEQYF.

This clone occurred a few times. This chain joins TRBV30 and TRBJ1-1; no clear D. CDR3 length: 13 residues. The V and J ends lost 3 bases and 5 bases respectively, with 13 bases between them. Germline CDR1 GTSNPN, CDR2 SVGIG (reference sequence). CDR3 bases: TGTGCCTGGAGCCTAACCGGAGATACTGAAGCTTTCTTT. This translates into CAWSLTGDTEAFF.

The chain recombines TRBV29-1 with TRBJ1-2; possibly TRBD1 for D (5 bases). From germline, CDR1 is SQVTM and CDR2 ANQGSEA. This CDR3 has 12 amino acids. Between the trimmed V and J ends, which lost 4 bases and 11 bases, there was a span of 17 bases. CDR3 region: CSVGVTDSVYTF. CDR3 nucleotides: TGCAGCGTTGGGGTGACAGATTCCGTTTACACCTTC.